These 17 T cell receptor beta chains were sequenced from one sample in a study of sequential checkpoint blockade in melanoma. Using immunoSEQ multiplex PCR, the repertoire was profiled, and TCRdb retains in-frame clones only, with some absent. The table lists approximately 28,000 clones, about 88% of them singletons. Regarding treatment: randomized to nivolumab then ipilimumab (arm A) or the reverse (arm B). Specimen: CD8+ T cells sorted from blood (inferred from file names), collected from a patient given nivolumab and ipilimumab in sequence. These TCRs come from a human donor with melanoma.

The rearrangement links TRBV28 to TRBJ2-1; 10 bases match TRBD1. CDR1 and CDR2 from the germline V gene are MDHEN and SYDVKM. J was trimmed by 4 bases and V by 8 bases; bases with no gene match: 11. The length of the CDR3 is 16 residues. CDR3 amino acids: CASDEGQGESYNEQFF. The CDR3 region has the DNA TGTGCCAGCGATGAAGGACAGGGGGAATCGTACAATGAGCAGTTCTTC.

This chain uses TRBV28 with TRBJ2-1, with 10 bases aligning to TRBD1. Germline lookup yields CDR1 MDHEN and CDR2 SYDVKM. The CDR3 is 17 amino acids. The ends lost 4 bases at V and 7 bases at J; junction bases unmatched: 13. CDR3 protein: CASSSQIDRDRGNEQFF. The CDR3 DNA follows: TGTGCCAGCAGTTCCCAGATTGACCGGGACAGGGGAAATGAGCAGTTCTTC.

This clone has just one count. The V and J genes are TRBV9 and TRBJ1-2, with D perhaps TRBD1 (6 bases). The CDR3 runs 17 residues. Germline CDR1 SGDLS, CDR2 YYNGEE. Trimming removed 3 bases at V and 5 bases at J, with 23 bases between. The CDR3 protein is CASSGTGQNHRFYGYTF. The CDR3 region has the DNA TGTGCCAGCAGCGGAACCGGACAGAACCACCGGTTTTATGGCTACACCTTC.

The CDR3 nucleotides read TGTGCCAGCAGTCCAACAGGGACCCAACAATTTGGCTACACCTTC. The encoded protein is CASSPTGTQQFGYTF. The chain couples TRBV7-6 to TRBJ1-2, with D perhaps TRBD1 (6 bases). V lost 6 bases and J lost 7, with 21 bases in between. The CDR3 consists of 15 residues. Germline V gives CDR1 SGHVS, CDR2 FNYEAQ. The whole variable domain, filled in from reference TRBV7-6 and TRBJ1-2, reads GAGVSQSPRYKVTKRGQDVALRCDPISGHVSLYWYRQALGQGPEFLTYFNYEAQQDKSGLPNDRFSAERPEGSISTLTIQRTEQRDSAMYRCASSPTGTQQFGYTFGSGTRLTVV.

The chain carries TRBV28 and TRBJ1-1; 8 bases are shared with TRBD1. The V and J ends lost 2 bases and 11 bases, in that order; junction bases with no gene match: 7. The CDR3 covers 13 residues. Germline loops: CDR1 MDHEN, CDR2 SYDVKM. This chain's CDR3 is CASSLEDRVLAFF. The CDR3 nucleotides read TGTGCCAGCAGTTTAGAGGACAGGGTGTTGGCTTTCTTT. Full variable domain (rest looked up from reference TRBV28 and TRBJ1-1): DVKVTQSSRYLVKRTGEKVFLECVQDMDHENMFWYRQDPGLGLRLIYFSYDVKMKEKGDIPEGYSVSREKKERFSLILESASTNQTSMYLCASSLEDRVLAFFGQGTRLTVV.

The CDR3 coding sequence is TGCGCCAGCAGCCACGATCCCCGGACTCTCGACTATGGCTACACCTTC. Amino acids: CASSHDPRTLDYGYTF. The chain combines TRBV4-3 with TRBJ1-2, with D unclear. V was pared by 3 bases and J by 3 bases, with 17 bases between. Germline lookup yields CDR1 LGHNA and CDR2 YSLEER. CDR3 size: 16 residues.

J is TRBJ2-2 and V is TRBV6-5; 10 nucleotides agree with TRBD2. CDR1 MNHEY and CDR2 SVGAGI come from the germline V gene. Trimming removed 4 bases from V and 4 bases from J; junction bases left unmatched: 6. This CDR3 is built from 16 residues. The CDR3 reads CASSLTAGGPTGELFF. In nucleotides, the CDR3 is TGTGCCAGCAGTTTAACAGCGGGGGGGCCCACCGGGGAGCTGTTTTTT.

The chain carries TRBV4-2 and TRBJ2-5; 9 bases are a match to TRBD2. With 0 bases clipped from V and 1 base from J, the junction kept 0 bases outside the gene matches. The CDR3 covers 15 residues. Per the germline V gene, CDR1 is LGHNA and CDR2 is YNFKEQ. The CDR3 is CASSQERGGQETQYF. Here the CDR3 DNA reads TGTGCCAGCAGCCAAGAGCGGGGGGGCCAAGAGACCCAGTACTTC.

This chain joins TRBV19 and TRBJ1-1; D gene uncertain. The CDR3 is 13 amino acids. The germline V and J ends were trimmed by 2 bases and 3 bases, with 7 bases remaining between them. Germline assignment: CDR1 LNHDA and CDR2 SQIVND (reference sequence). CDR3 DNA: TGTGCCAGTAGTATAAGCATTCACACTGAAGCTTTCTTT. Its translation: CASSISIHTEAFF.

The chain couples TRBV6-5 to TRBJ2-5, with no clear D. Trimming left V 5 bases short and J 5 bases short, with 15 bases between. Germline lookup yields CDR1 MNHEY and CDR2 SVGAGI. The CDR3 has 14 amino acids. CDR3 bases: TGTGCCAGCAGTCACCGACATGGAAGGGAGACCCAGTACTTC. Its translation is CASSHRHGRETQYF.

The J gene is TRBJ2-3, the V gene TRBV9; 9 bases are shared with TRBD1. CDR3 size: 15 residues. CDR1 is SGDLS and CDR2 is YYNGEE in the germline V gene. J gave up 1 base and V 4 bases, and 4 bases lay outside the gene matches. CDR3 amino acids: CASSPWTGGTDTQYF. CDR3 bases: TGTGCCAGCAGCCCCTGGACAGGGGGCACAGATACGCAGTATTTT.

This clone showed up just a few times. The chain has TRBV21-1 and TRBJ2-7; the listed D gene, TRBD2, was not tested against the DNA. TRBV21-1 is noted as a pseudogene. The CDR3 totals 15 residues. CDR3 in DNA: TGTGCCAGCAGCAAAGAGTGGCGGGGCTCCTACGAGCAGTACTTC. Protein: CASSKEWRGSYEQYF.

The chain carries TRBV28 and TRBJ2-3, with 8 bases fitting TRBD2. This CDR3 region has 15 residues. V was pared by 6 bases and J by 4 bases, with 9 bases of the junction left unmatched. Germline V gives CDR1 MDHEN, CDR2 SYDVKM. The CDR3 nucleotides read TGTGCCAGCAGAGGGTTGGCGGGGGGTTCAGATACGCAGTATTTT. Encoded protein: CASRGLAGGSDTQYF.

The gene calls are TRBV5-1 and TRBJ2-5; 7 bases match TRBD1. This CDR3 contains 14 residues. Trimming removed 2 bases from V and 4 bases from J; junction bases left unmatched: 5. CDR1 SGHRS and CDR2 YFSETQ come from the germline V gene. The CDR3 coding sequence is TGCGCCAGCAGCTTTTACAGGGGAGCAGAGACCCAGTACTTC. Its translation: CASSFYRGAETQYF.

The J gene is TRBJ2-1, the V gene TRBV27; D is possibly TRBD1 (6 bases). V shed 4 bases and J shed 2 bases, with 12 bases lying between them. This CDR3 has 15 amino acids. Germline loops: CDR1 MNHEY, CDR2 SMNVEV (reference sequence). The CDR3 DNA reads TGTGCCAGCAGTTGGGGGCTAGCAACCTACAATGAGCAGTTCTTC. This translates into CASSWGLATYNEQFF.

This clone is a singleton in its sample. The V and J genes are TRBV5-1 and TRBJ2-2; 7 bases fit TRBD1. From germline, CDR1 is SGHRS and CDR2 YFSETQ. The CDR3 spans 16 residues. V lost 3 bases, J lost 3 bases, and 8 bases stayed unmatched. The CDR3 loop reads CASSSTRQGDTGELFF. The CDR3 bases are TGCGCCAGCAGCTCGACCCGACAGGGCGACACCGGGGAGCTGTTTTTT.

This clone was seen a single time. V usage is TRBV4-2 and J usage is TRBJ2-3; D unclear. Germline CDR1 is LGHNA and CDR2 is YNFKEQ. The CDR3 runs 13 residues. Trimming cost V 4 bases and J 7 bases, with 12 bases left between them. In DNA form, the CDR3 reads TGTGCCAGCAGCCCGGCCAGGCATTATACGCAGTATTTT. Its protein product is CASSPARHYTQYF.